The 32 T cell receptor beta chains below all came from one sample that was sequenced in a study of human T cells and chemical hapten exposure. Via MiXCR, TCRdb re-called the RACE reads, giving one row per CDR3 protein. The data contain around 190,000 distinct CDR3 sequences, approximately 20% of them singletons. Time point denoted: patch test 1, 2 weeks after DPC sensitization. As to treatment: therapeutic diphenylcyclopropenone sensitization with weekly scalp DPC. The material was whole blood, obtained in connection with sensitization to the hapten diphenylcyclopropenone (DPC). These receptors were collected from a woman aged 45-65 years with alopecia areata. Some clones in this sample may be carry-over from other donors' samples.

The chain recombines TRBV14 with TRBJ1-1, with 8 bases identical to TRBD1. The germline V gene encodes CDR1 SGHDN and CDR2 FVKESK. This CDR3 region has 17 residues. V lost 3 bases and J lost 5; bases outside the gene matches: 14. The CDR3 DNA sequence: TGTGCCAGCAGCCACAAGAGAGGTCAGGGGGCGCGGACTGAAGCTTTCTTT. Its protein is CASSHKRGQGARTEAFF.

The gene calls are TRBV3-1 and TRBJ1-1; D is possibly TRBD1 (5 bases). Germline V gene sequence: CDR1 LGHDT, CDR2 YNNKEL (reference sequence). The CDR3 length is 16 residues. The V and J ends lost 3 bases and 1 base respectively, with 15 bases between them. The CDR3 reads CASSHLRGTANTEAFF. In DNA form, the CDR3 reads TGTGCCAGCAGCCACCTCAGAGGGACCGCGAACACTGAAGCTTTCTTT.

The table lists this clonotype with a few counts. This chain links TRBV7-9 with TRBJ1-2; TRBD1 is a possible D gene (5 bases). The CDR3 consists of 13 residues. Trimming cost V 3 bases and J 5 bases, with 10 bases left between them. Germline V CDR1 and CDR2: SEHNR, FQNEAQ (reference sequence). CDR3 protein: CASSFDSRYGYTF. CDR3 DNA sequence: TGTGCCAGCAGCTTTGACAGTCGTTATGGCTACACCTTC.

The V gene is TRBV12-3 or TRBV12-4, the J gene TRBJ2-7, with 10 bases aligning to TRBD2. The CDR3 is 14 amino acids. J was trimmed by 7 bases and V by 6 bases; bases with no gene match: 9. The CDR3 is CASSRGLAVREQYF. In DNA form, the CDR3 reads TGTGCCAGCAGCCGTGGACTAGCGGTACGGGAGCAGTACTTC.

In its sample, this clonotype was seen a few times. The chain has TRBV5-1 and TRBJ1-3; D possibly corresponds to TRBD1 (6 bases). Germline assignment: CDR1 SGHRS and CDR2 YFSETQ. V was shortened by 4 bases and J by 0 bases, with 11 bases between the two germline ends. This CDR3 has 15 residues. This CDR3 reads CASSPLGASGNTIYF. DNA for the CDR3: TGCGCCAGCAGCCCGTTGGGGGCCTCTGGAAACACCATATATTTT.

This clonotype was detected only a few times. The rearrangement links TRBV29-1 to TRBJ2-5; 12 nucleotides line up with TRBD1. Germline-derived CDR1 and CDR2 are SQVTM and ANQGSEA. The CDR3 spans 14 residues. J lost 5 bases, V lost 5 bases, and 6 bases had no gene match. The CDR3 DNA reads TGCAGCGTTTCCGGGACAGGGGGCTGGGAGACCCAGTACTTC. It translates to CSVSGTGGWETQYF.

V gene TRBV10-3 combines with J gene TRBJ1-5, with 8 bases matching TRBD1. The CDR3 runs to 14 residues. With V trimmed by 0 bases and J by 7 bases, 2 bases remained unmatched. CDR1 is ENHRY, CDR2 SYGVKD, per germline. Here the CDR3 DNA reads TGTGCCATCAGTGAGTCGGACAGGGAACAGCCCCAGCATTTT. It translates to CAISESDREQPQHF.

This chain links TRBV29-1 with TRBJ2-2, with D perhaps matching TRBD1 (6 bases). From germline, CDR1 is SQVTM and CDR2 ANQGSEA. The CDR3 totals 14 residues. Trimming stripped 8 bases from V and 0 bases from J, with 13 bases between. This CDR3 reads CSTSSGANTGELFF. The CDR3 DNA is TGCAGCACCTCTTCAGGGGCGAACACCGGGGAGCTGTTTTTT.

This clonotype occurred once. The chain couples TRBV29-1 to TRBJ2-3; 10 bases map to TRBD1. The CDR3 loop spans 16 amino acids. V shed 6 bases and J 0 bases; nucleotides not matched to a gene: 9. In germline, CDR1 is SQVTM, CDR2 ANQGSEA. DNA for the CDR3: TGCAGCGTCGAATTGACAGGGGGCTGGAGCACAGATACGCAGTATTTT. Encoded protein: CSVELTGGWSTDTQYF.

This chain joins TRBV5-1 and TRBJ2-6; the D is unclear. The V gene lost 2 bases and the J gene lost 4 bases, with 7 bases spanning the gap. There are 14 residues in the CDR3. CDR1 is SGHRS, CDR2 YFSETQ, per germline. The CDR3 loop is CASSLKSGANVLTF. CDR3 sequence (DNA): TGCGCCAGCAGCTTAAAGTCGGGGGCCAACGTCCTGACTTTC.

The rearrangement links TRBV6-5 to TRBJ2-1; 10 nucleotides agree with TRBD1. This CDR3 contains 15 residues. V was pared by 6 bases and J by 4 bases, with 6 bases of the junction left unmatched. Germline CDR1 is MNHEY and CDR2 is SVGAGI. CDR3 residues: CASSSRDRGYNEQFF. Here the CDR3 DNA reads TGTGCCAGCAGCTCCCGGGACAGGGGTTACAATGAGCAGTTCTTC.

This clonotype was counted many times. The V call is TRBV5-4, the J call TRBJ2-7, with TRBD2 matching over 13 bases. Germline loops: CDR1 SGHNT, CDR2 YYREEE (reference sequence). CDR3 length equals 15 residues. Losses at the gene ends were 4 bases for V and 4 bases for J; bases not matched to a gene: 5. DNA of the CDR3: TGTGCCAGCAGCAAGGGACTAGCGGGGACTTACGAGCAGTACTTC. As protein: CASSKGLAGTYEQYF.

This clonotype was detected a few times. The gene calls are TRBV7-2 and TRBJ2-1; 7 bases line up with TRBD2. The V segment lost 7 bases and the J segment 9 bases; nucleotides outside the gene matches: 12. CDR1 and CDR2 from the germline V gene are SGHTA and FQGNSA. This CDR3 spans 14 amino acids. The CDR3 coding sequence is TGTGCCAGCACTCTCGGGGGAGGGTCGGCTGAGCAGTTCTTC. It is translated as CASTLGGGSAEQFF.

The chain couples TRBV20-1 to TRBJ1-4, with D unclear. CDR1 and CDR2 from the germline V gene are DFQATT and SNEGSKA (reference sequence). V lost 1 base to trimming and J lost 8 bases, with 11 bases between them. This CDR3 is 13 amino acids long. CDR3 in amino acids: CSARGGYSEKLFF. The DNA for the CDR3 is TGCAGTGCTAGAGGCGGGTATAGCGAAAAACTGTTTTTT.

The rearrangement uses TRBV5-1 and TRBJ2-1; D ambiguous. This CDR3 spans 16 amino acids. The V gene's germline CDR1 is SGHRS and CDR2 YFSETQ. Trimming pared 1 base from V and 0 bases from J, leaving 11 bases between. CDR3: CASSLTTGSSYNEQFF. The CDR3 DNA reads as TGCGCCAGCAGCTTGACAACCGGCAGCTCCTACAATGAGCAGTTCTTC.

This clonotype came up once. The chain joins TRBV14 to TRBJ2-7; D possibly corresponds to TRBD2 (6 bases). The V gene lost 4 bases and the J gene lost 3 bases, with 13 bases spanning the gap. The germline V gene encodes CDR1 SGHDN and CDR2 FVKESK. This CDR3 is 14 amino acids long. The CDR3 protein is CASSPRLGLYEQYF. The CDR3 DNA reads TGTGCCAGCAGCCCCCGACTGGGACTCTACGAGCAGTACTTC.

This clonotype has more than one count but fewer than ten. The chain uses TRBV29-1 and TRBJ1-1; D gene uncertain. The CDR3 loop spans 10 amino acids. The V and J ends lost 3 bases and 4 bases respectively, with 3 bases between them. CDR1 is SQVTM, CDR2 ANQGSEA, per germline. CDR3 sequence: CSVDSTEAFF. For the CDR3, the DNA is TGCAGCGTTGATAGCACTGAAGCTTTCTTT.

This clonotype was counted at least ten times. V is TRBV20-1 and J is TRBJ1-1, with D perhaps matching TRBD1 (5 bases). Deletions cut 2 bases from V and 4 bases from J, with 14 bases between. From germline, CDR1 is DFQATT and CDR2 SNEGSKA (reference sequence). This CDR3 comprises 14 residues. This CDR3 is CSARPAGGTTEAFF. The CDR3 bases are TGCAGTGCTAGACCAGCCGGGGGGACCACTGAAGCTTTCTTT.

The gene calls are TRBV10-3 and TRBJ2-7; the D gene is possibly TRBD1 (7 bases). Germline V gives CDR1 ENHRY, CDR2 SYGVKD. The ends were cut back, 7 bases at V and 5 bases at J, with 12 bases in the middle. The CDR3 is 12 amino acids. The CDR3 region is CAITQGGDEQYF. CDR3 sequence (DNA): TGTGCCATCACGCAGGGGGGCGACGAGCAGTACTTC.

In this sample, this clonotype turned up a few times. The chain carries TRBV20-1 and TRBJ2-7, with 9 positions matching TRBD2. The CDR3 extends over 13 amino acids. The germline V gene encodes CDR1 DFQATT and CDR2 SNEGSKA (reference sequence). J gave up 2 bases and V 6 bases, and 5 bases lay outside the gene matches. The CDR3 reads CSAETSGAYEQYF. In DNA, the CDR3 is TGCAGTGCCGAGACTAGCGGCGCCTACGAGCAGTACTTC.

This clonotype occurred a few times. The chain employs TRBV29-1 and TRBJ2-5, with TRBD2 identical over 7 bases. V gave up 2 bases and J gave up 4 bases; unmatched junction bases: 1. CDR3 size: 12 residues. Germline values: CDR1 SQVTM, CDR2 ANQGSEA. The CDR3 coding sequence is TGCAGCGTTGAACGCGGGAGAGAGACCCAGTACTTC. It translates to CSVERGRETQYF.

As to this clonotype: One end of the junction is discordant with germline, which a read error may explain. This chain uses TRBV27 with TRBJ2-4; perhaps TRBD1 as D (7 bases). The CDR3 totals 10 residues. CDR1 is MNHEY, CDR2 SMNVEV, per germline (reference sequence). The DNA of the CDR3 is TGTGCCAGCAGTTTATCGACAGGGAGGTTT. It codes for CASSLSTGRF.

The CDR3 nucleotides read TGTGCCAGCAGCCAAGGACTCTCGGAAAACACCATATATTTT. Translating gives CASSQGLSENTIYF. The chain has TRBV14 and TRBJ1-3; D ambiguous. The V gene lost 1 base and the J gene lost 6 bases, with 10 bases spanning the gap. Germline-derived CDR1 and CDR2 are SGHDN and FVKESK. The CDR3 has 14 residues.

The rearrangement uses TRBV12-5 and TRBJ2-1; D gene unclear. The V end lost 8 bases, the J end lost 8 bases, and 16 bases lay between the germline ends. The CDR3 consists of 13 residues. The V gene's germline CDR1 is LGHNT and CDR2 FRNRAP. The CDR3 DNA reads TGTGCTAGTACCCCTGACTTGGGTCATGAGCAGTTCTTC. This translates into CASTPDLGHEQFF.

The chain couples TRBV3-1 to TRBJ1-1; D remains unclear. This CDR3 region has 12 residues. Per germline, CDR1 LGHDT and CDR2 YNNKEL (reference sequence). The V end lost 4 bases, the J end lost 4 bases, and 7 bases lay between the germline ends. The CDR3 sequence is CASSLLSTEAFF. CDR3 DNA: TGTGCCAGCAGCCTTTTGAGCACTGAAGCTTTCTTT.

This clonotype was seen a handful of times. The V gene is TRBV5-1, the J gene TRBJ1-1; no clear D gene. The V gene lost 1 base and the J gene lost 2 bases, with 6 bases spanning the gap. The CDR3 has 13 amino acids. CDR1 and CDR2 from the germline V gene are SGHRS and YFSETQ. This chain's CDR3 is CASSLYVNTEAFF. The CDR3 region has the DNA TGCGCCAGCAGCTTGTACGTTAACACTGAAGCTTTCTTT.

This chain uses TRBV28 with TRBJ1-1, with D maybe TRBD1 (6 bases). Germline values: CDR1 MDHEN, CDR2 SYDVKM. V was shortened by 6 bases and J by 4 bases, with 12 bases between the two germline ends. The CDR3 contains 13 residues. The CDR3 loop is CASSKGGTTEAFF. In nucleotides, the CDR3 is TGTGCCAGCAGCAAAGGGGGGACCACTGAAGCTTTCTTT. The variable domain in full, with the rest retrieved from reference TRBV28 and TRBJ1-1, is DVKVTQSSRYLVKRTGEKVFLECVQDMDHENMFWYRQDPGLGLRLIYFSYDVKMKEKGDIPEGYSVSREKKERFSLILESASTNQTSMYLCASSKGGTTEAFFGQGTRLTVV.

The rearrangement joins TRBV7-9 to TRBJ1-1, with TRBD1 as a possible D gene (5 bases). Per germline, CDR1 SEHNR and CDR2 FQNEAQ (reference sequence). The CDR3 consists of 13 residues. V dropped 6 bases and J dropped 0 bases, with 8 bases sitting between them. The CDR3, as DNA: TGTGCCAGCAGGACAGAGATGAACACTGAAGCTTTCTTT. This gives the protein CASRTEMNTEAFF.

This clonotype was seen many times. The V call is TRBV29-1, the J call TRBJ2-1; D might be TRBD2 (6 bases). The CDR3 is 12 amino acids. Trimming cost V 7 bases and J 10 bases, with 17 bases left between them. The germline gives CDR1 SQVTM, CDR2 ANQGSEA. The CDR3 reads CSAEPGVGEQFF. CDR3 coding DNA: TGCAGCGCCGAGCCGGGAGTAGGCGAGCAGTTCTTC.

The chain uses TRBV4-2 and TRBJ2-7, with a weak D call TRBD2 (6 bases). CDR3 length: 13 amino acids. Germline CDR1 LGHNA, CDR2 YNFKEQ. V lost 1 base to trimming and J lost 4 bases, with 8 bases between them. CDR3 in DNA: TGTGCCAGCAGCCAAGTGACTAGTTACGAGCAGTACTTC. Translated: CASSQVTSYEQYF.

This clonotype was counted a single time. This chain uses TRBV5-1 with TRBJ2-5; a weak D match, TRBD1 (6 bases). This CDR3 comprises 16 residues. Trimming took off 0 bases at V and 0 bases at J, with 12 bases between the two ends. The germline CDR1 and CDR2 sequences are SGHRS and YFSETQ. CDR3 protein: CASSLENRANQETQYF. CDR3 DNA sequence: TGCGCCAGCAGCTTGGAGAACAGGGCTAACCAAGAGACCCAGTACTTC.

This rearrangement joins TRBV24-1 to TRBJ2-3; tentatively, D is TRBD1 (5 bases). The ends were cut back, 8 bases at V and 0 bases at J, with 11 bases in the middle. Germline-derived CDR1 and CDR2 are KGHDR and SFDVKD. This CDR3 spans 14 amino acids. The CDR3 here is CATNDSPSTDTQYF. The CDR3 DNA sequence: TGTGCCACCAATGACAGCCCTAGCACAGATACGCAGTATTTT.